This TCR beta chain was documented in a study of T cell repertoires in cytomegalovirus infection. Study summary: Public signatures in TCR beta pointed to CMV infection and matching HLA type.

One entry per CDR3 protein, called by TCRdb with MiXCR from the reads. Counted here are more than 400,000 distinct CDR3 sequences, approximately 25% occurring once; the ten biggest clones make up approximately 13%. Study findings and constraints: The ex vivo response was dominated by HLA-C-restricted CMV-specific TCR beta clonotypes. Accumulated public TCR beta family frequency recognized individuals carrying CMV together with the relevant HLA.

Ten or more counts support this clonotype. No antigen is known for it. The source is a human donor in good health (CMV status not recorded). Some clones in this sample may be carry-over from other donors' samples. The material sequenced was PBMCs.

CDR3 sequence (DNA): TGTGCCAGCCGGGGTGACGGGAGCACAGATACGCAGTATTTT. Encoded protein: CASRGDGSTDTQYF. The chain employs TRBV7-2 and TRBJ2-3; D perhaps matches TRBD2 (5 bases). Germline V CDR1 and CDR2: SGHTA, FQGNSA. This CDR3 has 14 amino acids. V was cut by 8 bases and J by 0 bases, with 12 bases left in between. The whole variable domain, remainder taken from reference TRBV7-2 and TRBJ2-3, is GAGVSQSPSNKVTEKGKDVELRCDPISGHTALYWYRQSLGQGLEFLIYFQGNSAPDKSGLPSDRFSAERTGGSVSTLTIQRTQQEDSAVYLCASRGDGSTDTQYFGPGTRLTVL.